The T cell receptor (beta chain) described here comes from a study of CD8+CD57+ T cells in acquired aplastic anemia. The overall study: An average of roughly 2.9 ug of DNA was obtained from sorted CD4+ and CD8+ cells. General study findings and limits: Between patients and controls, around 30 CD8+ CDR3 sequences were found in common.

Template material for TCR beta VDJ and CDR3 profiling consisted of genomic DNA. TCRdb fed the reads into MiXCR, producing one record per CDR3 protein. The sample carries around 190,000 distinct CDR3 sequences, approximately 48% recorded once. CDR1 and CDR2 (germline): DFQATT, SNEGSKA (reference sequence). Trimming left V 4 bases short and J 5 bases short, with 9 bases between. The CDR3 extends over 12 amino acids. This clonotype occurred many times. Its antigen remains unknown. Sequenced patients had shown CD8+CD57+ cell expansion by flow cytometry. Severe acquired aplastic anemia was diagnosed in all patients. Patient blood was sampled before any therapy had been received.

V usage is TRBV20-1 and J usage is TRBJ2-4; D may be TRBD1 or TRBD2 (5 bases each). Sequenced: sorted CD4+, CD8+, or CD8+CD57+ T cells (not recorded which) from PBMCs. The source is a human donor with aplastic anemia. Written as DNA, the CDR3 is TGCAGTGCTAAGAGGGGCCAAAACATTCAGTACTTC. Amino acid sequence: CSAKRGQNIQYF.